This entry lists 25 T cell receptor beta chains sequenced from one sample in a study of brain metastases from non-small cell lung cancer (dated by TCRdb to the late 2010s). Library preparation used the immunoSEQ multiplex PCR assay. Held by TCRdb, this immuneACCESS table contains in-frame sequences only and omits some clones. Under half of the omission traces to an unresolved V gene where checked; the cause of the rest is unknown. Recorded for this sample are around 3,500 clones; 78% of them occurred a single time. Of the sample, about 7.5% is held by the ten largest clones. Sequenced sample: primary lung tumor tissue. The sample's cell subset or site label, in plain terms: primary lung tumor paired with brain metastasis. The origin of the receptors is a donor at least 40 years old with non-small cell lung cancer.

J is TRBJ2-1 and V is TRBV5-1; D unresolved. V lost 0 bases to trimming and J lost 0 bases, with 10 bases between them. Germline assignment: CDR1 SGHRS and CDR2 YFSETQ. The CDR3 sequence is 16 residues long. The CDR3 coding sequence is TGCGCCAGCAGCTTGGACAGCGCGAGCTCCTACAATGAGCAGTTCTTC. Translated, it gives CASSLDSASSYNEQFF.

This chain's CDR3 is CASSKYERAWEQFF. CDR3 coding DNA: TGTGCCAGCAGCAAATACGAAAGGGCTTGGGAGCAGTTCTTC. The chain is built from TRBV5-4 and TRBJ2-1, with D hard to call. V was cut by 4 bases and J by 10 bases, with 18 bases left in between. Germline CDR1 is SGHNT and CDR2 is YYREEE (reference sequence). The CDR3 covers 14 residues.

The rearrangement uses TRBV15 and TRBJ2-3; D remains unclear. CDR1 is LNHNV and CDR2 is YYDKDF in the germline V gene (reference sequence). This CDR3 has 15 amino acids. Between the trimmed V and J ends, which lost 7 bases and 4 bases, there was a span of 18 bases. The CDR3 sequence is CATKPISARADTQYF. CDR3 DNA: TGTGCCACCAAGCCCATATCGGCCCGGGCAGATACGCAGTATTTT. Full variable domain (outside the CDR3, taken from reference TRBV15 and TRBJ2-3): DAMVIQNPRYQVTQFGKPVTLSCSQTLNHNVMYWYQQKSSQAPKLLFHYYDKDFNNEADTPDNFQSRRPNTSFCFLDIRSPGLGDTAMYLCATKPISARADTQYFGPGTRLTVL.

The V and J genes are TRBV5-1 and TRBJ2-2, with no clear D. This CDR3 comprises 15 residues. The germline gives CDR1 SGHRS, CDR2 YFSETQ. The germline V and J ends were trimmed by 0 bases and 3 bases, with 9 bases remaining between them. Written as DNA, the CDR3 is TGCGCCAGCAGCTTGGACACACCTTACACCGGGGAGCTGTTTTTT. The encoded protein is CASSLDTPYTGELFF. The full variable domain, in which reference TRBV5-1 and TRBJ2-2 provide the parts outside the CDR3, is KAGVTQTPRYLIKTRGQQVTLSCSPISGHRSVSWYQQTPGQGLQFLFEYFSETQRNKGNFPGRFSGRQFSNSRSEMNVSTLELGDSALYLCASSLDTPYTGELFFGEGSRLTVL.

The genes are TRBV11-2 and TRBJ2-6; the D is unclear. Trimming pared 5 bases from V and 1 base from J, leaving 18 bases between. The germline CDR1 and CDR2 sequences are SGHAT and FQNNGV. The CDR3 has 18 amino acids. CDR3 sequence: CASSKNLVRLSGANVLTF. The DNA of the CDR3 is TGTGCCAGCAGCAAAAATCTCGTCCGGCTATCTGGGGCCAACGTCCTGACTTTC.

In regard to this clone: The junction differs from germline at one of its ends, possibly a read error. The CDR3 reads CATSDSLPDSLSYNKQFF. The CDR3 DNA follows: TGTGCCACCAGTGATTCCCTCCCGGACTCGCTCTCCTACAATAAGCAGTTCTTC. This rearrangement joins TRBV24-1 to TRBJ2-1, with TRBD2 as a possible D gene (5 bases). CDR1 is KGHDR and CDR2 is SFDVKD in the germline V gene. CDR3 size: 18 residues.

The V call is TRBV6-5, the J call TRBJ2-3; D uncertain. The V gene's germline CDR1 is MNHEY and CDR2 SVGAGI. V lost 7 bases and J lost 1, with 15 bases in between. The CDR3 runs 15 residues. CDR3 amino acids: CASKITAMGTDTQYF. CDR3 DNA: TGTGCCAGCAAAATAACAGCGATGGGCACAGATACGCAGTATTTT.

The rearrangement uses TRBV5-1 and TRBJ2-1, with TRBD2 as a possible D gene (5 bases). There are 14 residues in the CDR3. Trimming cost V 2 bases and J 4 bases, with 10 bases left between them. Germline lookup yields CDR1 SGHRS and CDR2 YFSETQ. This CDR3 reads CASSFGLPYNEQFF. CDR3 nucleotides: TGCGCCAGCAGCTTCGGACTCCCTTACAATGAGCAGTTCTTC.

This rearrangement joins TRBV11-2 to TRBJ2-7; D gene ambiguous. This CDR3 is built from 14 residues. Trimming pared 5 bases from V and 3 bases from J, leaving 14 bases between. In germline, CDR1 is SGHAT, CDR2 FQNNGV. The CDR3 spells CASSLQPRYYEQYF. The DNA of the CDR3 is TGTGCCAGCAGCCTGCAGCCTAGATACTACGAGCAGTACTTC.

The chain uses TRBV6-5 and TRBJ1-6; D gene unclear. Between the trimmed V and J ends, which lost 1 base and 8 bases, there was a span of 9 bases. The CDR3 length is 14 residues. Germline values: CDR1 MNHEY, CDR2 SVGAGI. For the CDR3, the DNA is TGTGCCAGCAGTTACTGGGGTGGGGATTCACCCCTCCACTTT. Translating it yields CASSYWGGDSPLHF.

CDR3 DNA: TGTGCCAGCAGCCCCAGCGGGAGCTCCTACAATGAGCAGTTCTTC. It translates to CASSPSGSSYNEQFF. V is TRBV13 and J is TRBJ2-1, with 8 nucleotides matching TRBD2. The CDR3 runs to 15 residues. Germline assignment: CDR1 PRHDT and CDR2 FYEKMQ (reference sequence). The V segment lost 5 bases and the J segment 0 bases; nucleotides outside the gene matches: 3.

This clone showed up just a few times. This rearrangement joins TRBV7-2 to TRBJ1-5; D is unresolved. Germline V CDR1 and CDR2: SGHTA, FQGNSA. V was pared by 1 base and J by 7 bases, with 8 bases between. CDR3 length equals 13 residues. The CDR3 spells CASSLEVTQPQHF. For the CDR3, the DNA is TGTGCCAGCAGCTTAGAGGTGACGCAGCCCCAGCATTTT.

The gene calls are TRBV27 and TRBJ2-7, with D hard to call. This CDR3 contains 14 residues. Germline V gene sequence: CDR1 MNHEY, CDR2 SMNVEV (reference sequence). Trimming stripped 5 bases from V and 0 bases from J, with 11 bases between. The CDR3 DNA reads TGTGCCAGCAGTCCCGTGTGGAACTCCTACGAGCAGTACTTC. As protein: CASSPVWNSYEQYF.

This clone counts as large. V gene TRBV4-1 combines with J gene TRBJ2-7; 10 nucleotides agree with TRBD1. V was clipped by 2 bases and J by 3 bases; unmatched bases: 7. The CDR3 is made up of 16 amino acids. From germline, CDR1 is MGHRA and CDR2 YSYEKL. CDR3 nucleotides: TGCGCCAGCAGCCAAACCGGGACAGGGGTTGGCTACGAGCAGTACTTC. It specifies CASSQTGTGVGYEQYF.

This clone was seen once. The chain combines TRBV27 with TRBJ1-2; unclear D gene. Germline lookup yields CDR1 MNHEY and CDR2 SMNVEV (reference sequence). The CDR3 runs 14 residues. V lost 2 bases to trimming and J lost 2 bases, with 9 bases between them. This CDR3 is CASSLGRANYGYTF. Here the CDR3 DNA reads TGTGCCAGCAGTTTAGGGAGGGCGAACTATGGCTACACCTTC.

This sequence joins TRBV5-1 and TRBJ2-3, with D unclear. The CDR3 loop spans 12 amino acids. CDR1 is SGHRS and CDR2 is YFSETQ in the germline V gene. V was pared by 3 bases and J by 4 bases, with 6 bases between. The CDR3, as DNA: TGCGCCAGCAGCTCGCCCGCAGATACGCAGTATTTT. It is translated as CASSSPADTQYF.

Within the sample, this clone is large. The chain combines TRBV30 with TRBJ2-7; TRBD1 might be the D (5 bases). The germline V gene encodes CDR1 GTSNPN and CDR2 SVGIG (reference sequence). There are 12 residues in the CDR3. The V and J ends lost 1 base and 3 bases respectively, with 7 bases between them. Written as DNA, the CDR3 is TGTGCCTGGAGTGCTCAGGGCTACGAGCAGTACTTC. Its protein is CAWSAQGYEQYF.

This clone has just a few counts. CDR3 protein: CASGITGTGSAEAFF. The CDR3 coding sequence is TGTGCTAGTGGTATAACCGGGACAGGGTCCGCTGAAGCTTTCTTT. The chain joins TRBV12-5 to TRBJ1-1; TRBD1 matches 9 bases. The germline CDR1 and CDR2 sequences are LGHNT and FRNRAP. Trimming removed 5 bases from V and 6 bases from J; junction bases left unmatched: 10. The CDR3 totals 15 residues.

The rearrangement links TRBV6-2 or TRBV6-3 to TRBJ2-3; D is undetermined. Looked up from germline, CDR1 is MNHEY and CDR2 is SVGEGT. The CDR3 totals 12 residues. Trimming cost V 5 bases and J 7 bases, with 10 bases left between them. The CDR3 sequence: CASSRNPNTQYF. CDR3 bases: TGTGCCAGCAGTCGGAATCCTAATACGCAGTATTTT.

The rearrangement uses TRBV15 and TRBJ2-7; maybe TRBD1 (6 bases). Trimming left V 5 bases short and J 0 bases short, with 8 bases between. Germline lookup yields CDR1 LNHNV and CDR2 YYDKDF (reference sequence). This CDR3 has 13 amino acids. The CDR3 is CATSGQPSYEQYF. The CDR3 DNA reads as TGTGCCACCAGCGGACAGCCCTCCTACGAGCAGTACTTC.

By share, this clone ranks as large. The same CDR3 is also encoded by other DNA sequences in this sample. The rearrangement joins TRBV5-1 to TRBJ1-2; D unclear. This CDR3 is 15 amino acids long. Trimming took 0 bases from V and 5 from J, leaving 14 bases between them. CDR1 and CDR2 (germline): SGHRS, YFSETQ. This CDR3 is CASSLDLAGGYGYTF. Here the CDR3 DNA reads TGCGCCAGCAGCTTGGATCTGGCCGGAGGGTATGGCTACACCTTC.

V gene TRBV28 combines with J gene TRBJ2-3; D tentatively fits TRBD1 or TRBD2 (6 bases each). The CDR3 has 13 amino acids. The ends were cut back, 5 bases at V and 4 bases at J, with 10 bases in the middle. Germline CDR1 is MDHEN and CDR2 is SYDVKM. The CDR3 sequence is CASSKGGPDTQYF. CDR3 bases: TGTGCCAGCAGTAAGGGGGGCCCAGATACGCAGTATTTT.

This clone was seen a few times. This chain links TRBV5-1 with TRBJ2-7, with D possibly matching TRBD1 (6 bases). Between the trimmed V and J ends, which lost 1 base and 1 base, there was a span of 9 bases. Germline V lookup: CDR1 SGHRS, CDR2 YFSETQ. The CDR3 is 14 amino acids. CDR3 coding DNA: TGCGCCAGCAGCTTGAGTCAGGGGTCCTACGAGCAGTACTTC. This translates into CASSLSQGSYEQYF.

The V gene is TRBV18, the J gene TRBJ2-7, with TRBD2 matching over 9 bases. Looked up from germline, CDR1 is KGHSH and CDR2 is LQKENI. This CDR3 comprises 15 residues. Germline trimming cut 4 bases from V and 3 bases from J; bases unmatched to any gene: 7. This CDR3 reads CASSRSGGTNYEQYF. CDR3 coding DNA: TGTGCCAGCTCACGCAGCGGGGGGACGAACTACGAGCAGTACTTC.

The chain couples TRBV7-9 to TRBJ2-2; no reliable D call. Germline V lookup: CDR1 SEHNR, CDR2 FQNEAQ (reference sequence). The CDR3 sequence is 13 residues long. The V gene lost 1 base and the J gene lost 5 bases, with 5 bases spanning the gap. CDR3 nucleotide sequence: TGTGCCAGCAGCTTAGACCAAACCGGGGAGCTGTTTTTT. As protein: CASSLDQTGELFF.